One and the same sample provided the 2 T cell receptor beta chains below, sequenced in a study of blood T cell repertoires in COVID-19. Clones were read by immunoSEQ multiplex PCR, and TCRdb kept only the in-frame ones, dropping some. The sample has approximately 29,000 clones, 90% to 95% seen once. Sequencing was carried out using peripheral blood. Source of these receptors: a woman between 65 and 79 years old with COVID-19, enrolled during active disease.

This rearrangement joins TRBV7-2 to TRBJ1-5; D uncertain. Trimming removed 1 base from V and 9 bases from J, with 10 bases in between. This CDR3 region has 13 residues. Germline CDR1 is SGHTA and CDR2 is FQGNSA. The CDR3 reads CASSLVGPGPQHF. The CDR3 DNA sequence: TGTGCCAGCAGCTTAGTCGGCCCAGGGCCCCAGCATTTT. The entire variable domain, with the rest obtained from reference TRBV7-2 and TRBJ1-5, is as follows: GAGVSQSPSNKVTEKGKDVELRCDPISGHTALYWYRQSLGQGLEFLIYFQGNSAPDKSGLPSDRFSAERTGGSVSTLTIQRTQQEDSAVYLCASSLVGPGPQHFGDGTRLSIL.

This chain links TRBV29-1 with TRBJ2-2; TRBD2 aligns across 14 bases. The CDR3 has 18 amino acids. CDR1 SQVTM and CDR2 ANQGSEA come from the germline V gene. J was trimmed by 4 bases and V by 3 bases; bases with no gene match: 10. The CDR3 nucleotides read TGCAGCGTTGACGAAGGGACTAGCGGGAGAGTCAGCACCGGGGAGCTGTTTTTT. This codes for CSVDEGTSGRVSTGELFF.